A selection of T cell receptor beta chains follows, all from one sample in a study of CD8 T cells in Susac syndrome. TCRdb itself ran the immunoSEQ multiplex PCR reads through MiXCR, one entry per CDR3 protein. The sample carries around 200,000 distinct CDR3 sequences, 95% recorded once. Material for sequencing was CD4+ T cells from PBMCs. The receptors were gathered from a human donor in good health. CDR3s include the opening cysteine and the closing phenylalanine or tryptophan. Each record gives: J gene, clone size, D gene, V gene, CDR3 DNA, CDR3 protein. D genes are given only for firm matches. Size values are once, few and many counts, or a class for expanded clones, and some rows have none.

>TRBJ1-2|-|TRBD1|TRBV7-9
TGTGCCAGCAGCATTGACAGGGTCTATGGCTACACCTTC
CASSIDRVYGYTF
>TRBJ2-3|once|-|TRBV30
TGTGCCTGGAGGTCCTGGGCGGGGGCCTCAGATACGCAGTATTTT
CAWRSWAGASDTQYF
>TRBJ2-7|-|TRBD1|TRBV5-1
TGCGCCAGCAGCCTTCCGGGACAGGGTACCGAGCAGTACTTC
CASSLPGQGTEQYF
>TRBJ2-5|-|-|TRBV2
TGTGCCAGCAGTTGGACGCGCGAGACCCAGTACTTC
CASSWTRETQYF
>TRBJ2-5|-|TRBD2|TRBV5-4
TGTGCCAGCAGCTCTAGCGGGGCGGGTCAAGAGACCCAGTACTTC
CASSSSGAGQETQYF
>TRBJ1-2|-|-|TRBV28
TGTGCCAGCAGAACCGGGGGCCTATATGGCTACACCTTC
CASRTGGLYGYTF
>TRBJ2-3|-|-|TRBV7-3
TGTGCCAGCAGCTTACTTGGGCTCATGACAGATACGCAGTATTTT
CASSLLGLMTDTQYF
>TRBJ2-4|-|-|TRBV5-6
TGTGCCAGCAGATTTGGCACAGGGAGCAAAAACATTCAGTACTTC
CASRFGTGSKNIQYF
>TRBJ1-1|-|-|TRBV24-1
TGTGCCACCAGTGGCCAGGGGTTGAACACTGAAGCTTTCTTT
CATSGQGLNTEAFF
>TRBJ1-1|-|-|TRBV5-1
TGCGCCAGCAGCTTGGCGGACCCCCACGCTGAAGCTTTCTTT
CASSLADPHAEAFF
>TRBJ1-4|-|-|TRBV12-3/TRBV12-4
TGTGCCAGCAGACTCAATTGGGAAAAACTGTTTTTT
CASRLNWEKLFF
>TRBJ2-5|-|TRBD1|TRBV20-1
TGCAGTGCTGCCGGGACAGCGCAAGAGACCCAGTACTTC
CSAAGTAQETQYF
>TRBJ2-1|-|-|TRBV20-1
TGCAGTGCTAGAGTGGACGGGGATGAGCAGTTCTTC
CSARVDGDEQFF
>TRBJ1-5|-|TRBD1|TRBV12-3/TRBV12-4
TGTGCCAGCAGTTTGAACAGGGGTGGCAATCAGCCCCAGCATTTT
CASSLNRGGNQPQHF
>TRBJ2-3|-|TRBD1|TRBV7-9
TGTGCCAGCAGCTTCCTCAGGGGGCAGTCAGATACGCAGTATTTT
CASSFLRGQSDTQYF
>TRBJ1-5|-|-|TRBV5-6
TGTGCCAGCAGCTTTGGGGGATTAACGCCCCAGCATTTT
CASSFGGLTPQHF
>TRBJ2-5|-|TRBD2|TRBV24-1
TGTGCCACCAGTGTCCCGGGACTAGCGGAAGAGACCCAGTACTTC
CATSVPGLAEETQYF
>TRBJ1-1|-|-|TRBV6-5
TGTGCCAGCAGTTCCGCACTGAACACTGAAGCTTTCTTT
CASSSALNTEAFF
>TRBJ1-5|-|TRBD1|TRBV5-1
TGCGCCAGCAGCTACGGGACAGGAATGGATCAGCCCCAGCATTTT
CASSYGTGMDQPQHF
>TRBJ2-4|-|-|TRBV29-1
TGCAGCGTTGTTACAAGCACTAACATTCAGTACTTC
CSVVTSTNIQYF